A selection of T cell receptor beta chains follows, all from one sample in a study of T cells in pancreatic ductal adenocarcinoma. This table comes from immunoSEQ multiplex PCR, and its TCRdb copy is limited to in-frame clones, with some not included. In the table there are over 100,000 clones, over 90% of which are singletons. The sequenced sample consisted of PBMCs. These receptors were obtained from a human donor with pancreatic ductal adenocarcinoma. The CDR3 runs from the conserved cysteine through the conserved F or W. The D gene is left open where the match is weak. The size entry is marked missing in some rows and otherwise reads once, few, many or a size class.

clone size	J gene	V gene	D gene	CDR3 DNA	CDR3 protein
NA	TRBJ2-5	TRBV5-6	TRBD2	TGTGCCAGCAGCACACTAGCGGCCCTAGAGACCCAGTACTTC	CASSTLAALETQYF
NA	TRBJ1-5	TRBV6-6	NA	TGTGCCAGCAGTTCGGGAGGCGAGCAGCCCCAGCATTTT	CASSSGGEQPQHF
NA	TRBJ2-3	TRBV5-1	NA	TGCGCCAGCAGCTTGGGTCGGGGCACAGATACGCAGTATTTT	CASSLGRGTDTQYF
NA	TRBJ1-2	TRBV27	NA	TGTGCCAGCAGCTTCGGGGGTAATGGCTACACCTTC	CASSFGGNGYTF
NA	TRBJ2-7	TRBV5-5	NA	TGTGCCAGCAGCCGAGGGGGTGGAGCGTCCTACGAGCAGTACTTC	CASSRGGGASYEQYF
NA	TRBJ2-1	TRBV28	TRBD2	TGTGCCAGCAGGGGCACGGGAGGGCTCGATGAGCAGTTCTTC	CASRGTGGLDEQFF
NA	TRBJ2-5	TRBV19	NA	TGTGCCAGTAGTTTGGCTAGCGCATTCCCCCAAGAGACCCAGTACTTC	CASSLASAFPQETQYF
NA	TRBJ1-2	TRBV4-1	NA	TGCGCCAGCAGCCAACTATCGTTGGACTATGGCTACACCTTC	CASSQLSLDYGYTF
NA	TRBJ2-2	TRBV6-5	NA	TGTGCCAGCAGTTCCCTCGGTGCCGGGGAGCTGTTTTTT	CASSSLGAGELFF
NA	TRBJ2-1	TRBV19	TRBD2	TGTGCCAGTACCCTTGGGAGGGCCCCCTACAATGAGCAGTTCTTC	CASTLGRAPYNEQFF
NA	TRBJ2-3	TRBV6-1	NA	TGTGCCAGCAGGGAACAGGGTCACACAGATACGCAGTATTTT	CASREQGHTDTQYF
NA	TRBJ2-1	TRBV9	NA	TGTGCCAGCAGCGTAGTTGGGCAGAGCTCCTACAATGAGCAGTTCTTC	CASSVVGQSSYNEQFF
NA	TRBJ2-1	TRBV6-6	NA	TGTGCCAGCAGTTATATAAATGAGCAGTTCTTC	CASSYINEQFF
NA	TRBJ2-5	TRBV5-1	TRBD2	TGCGCCAGCAGCTTGGCTGGGGGACTAGATCTAGAGACCCAGTACTTC	CASSLAGGLDLETQYF
once	TRBJ2-7	TRBV2	TRBD2	TGTGCCAGCAGGGCCCGGGACTACTCACCCTACGAGCAGTACTTC	CASRARDYSPYEQYF
NA	TRBJ2-2	TRBV19	NA	TGTGCCAGTACCTCCTCGACAGTTTTGGGCGGGGAGCTGTTTTTT	CASTSSTVLGGELFF
NA	TRBJ2-7	TRBV5-1	TRBD1	TGCGCCAGCAGCCCCGCGAACGGCAGGGGGTCCTACGAGCAGTACTTC	CASSPANGRGSYEQYF
NA	TRBJ2-5	TRBV28	NA	TGTGCCAGCACAGGGCTAGAGACCCAGTACTTC	CASTGLETQYF
NA	TRBJ2-2	TRBV7-2	NA	TGTGCCAGCACCCTGAGGGTCGACACCGGGGAGCTGTTTTTT	CASTLRVDTGELFF
NA	TRBJ2-2	TRBV6-5	TRBD2	TGTGCCAGCAGTTACGGGCTAGCGGGAGACACCGGGGAGCTGTTTTTT	CASSYGLAGDTGELFF
NA	TRBJ2-2	TRBV7-2	TRBD2	TGTGCCAGCAGCTCCCTAGCGGCTAACACCGGGGAGCTGTTTTTT	CASSSLAANTGELFF
NA	TRBJ1-1	TRBV5-4	NA	TGTGCCAGCAGCTACCTGACAGGTGTGGCTTTCTTT	CASSYLTGVAFF
NA	TRBJ1-2	TRBV6-1	NA	TGTGCCAGCAGTGGAGACAGGTATGGCTACACCTTC	CASSGDRYGYTF
NA	TRBJ2-7	TRBV5-1	TRBD2	TGCGCCAGCAGCCGTACCGGGACTAGCGGTATCTCCGAGCAGTACTTC	CASSRTGTSGISEQYF
NA	TRBJ2-1	TRBV10-3	NA	TGTGCCATCAGGGAACGACTAGAGGGGACCTACAATGAGCAGTTCTTC	CAIRERLEGTYNEQFF
NA	TRBJ2-7	TRBV7-8	NA	TGTGCCAGCAGCTCCTTATCCTACGAGCAGTACTTC	CASSSLSYEQYF
NA	TRBJ2-7	TRBV10-3	TRBD1	TGTGCCATCAGCGACAGGGCTTACGAGCAGTACTTC	CAISDRAYEQYF
NA	TRBJ1-1	TRBV7-9	TRBD1	TGTGCCAGCAGCTCGACAGGGGGCGCATGGTCGTTCTTT	CASSSTGGAWSFF
NA	TRBJ2-7	TRBV5-8	NA	TGTGCCAGCAGCTTACCGGTGGTGGGGGGCTACGAGCAGTACTTC	CASSLPVVGGYEQYF
NA	TRBJ1-5	TRBV6-5	NA	TGTGCCAGCAGGGCGGGGGCTGCGGGGCCCCAGCATTTT	CASRAGAAGPQHF
NA	TRBJ2-1	TRBV4-1	TRBD1	TGCGCCAGCAGCCACATCTCACAGGGGACTGAGCAGTTCTTC	CASSHISQGTEQFF
NA	TRBJ2-2	TRBV7-9	NA	TGTGCCAGCAGTTCTAGCGTCCTTACAGGGGACACCGGGGAGCTGTTTTTT	CASSSSVLTGDTGELFF
NA	TRBJ2-2	TRBV6-4	NA	TGTGCCAGCAGTGGGGCCCCCGGCGGGGAGCTGTTTTTT	CASSGAPGGELFF
NA	TRBJ2-5	TRBV30	NA	TGTGCCTGGAGTGGGACAGCCCAAGAGACCCAGTACTTC	CAWSGTAQETQYF
NA	TRBJ2-3	TRBV29-1	NA	TGCAGCGTTTCAAGGGGGAGAGGAGATACGCAGTATTTT	CSVSRGRGDTQYF
NA	TRBJ2-7	TRBV7-9	TRBD2	TGTGCCAGCAGCTTAGAAGGAGGGAGGGGCGAGCAGTACTTC	CASSLEGGRGEQYF
NA	TRBJ2-1	TRBV7-6	NA	TGTGCCAGCAGCCAATATGACAGAAATGAGCAGTTCTTC	CASSQYDRNEQFF
NA	TRBJ2-7	TRBV4-1	NA	TGCGCCAGCAGCCAAGATCGGGGAAACTACGAGCAGTACTTC	CASSQDRGNYEQYF
NA	TRBJ1-1	TRBV30	TRBD1	TGTGCCTGGAGTACTAGACAGGGTGGCACTGAAGCTTTCTTT	CAWSTRQGGTEAFF
NA	TRBJ2-3	TRBV30	NA	TGTGCCTGGAGCCCGACTTCGGGGTTTGAGTATTTT	CAWSPTSGFEYF
NA	TRBJ2-1	TRBV10-2	NA	TGCGCCAGCAGTGCGGGAGATTCCTACAATGAGCAGTTCTTC	CASSAGDSYNEQFF
NA	TRBJ2-7	TRBV5-4	TRBD2	TGTGCCAGCAGCTCACTAGCGGGAGTTTCCTACGAGCAGTACTTC	CASSSLAGVSYEQYF
NA	TRBJ2-5	TRBV11-2	TRBD2	TGTGCCAGCAGCTTAGGGACTAGCGGGAGCTACCAGGTGACCCAGTACTTC	CASSLGTSGSYQVTQYF
NA	TRBJ2-7	TRBV11-2	TRBD1	TGTGCCAGCACTATTAGTAGAGGGGGCAGTCCCCTGTCCTTC	CASTISRGGSPLSF
NA	TRBJ2-7	TRBV27	TRBD1	TGTGCCAGCAGTTTGACAGGGGGAAACTACGAGCAGTACTTC	CASSLTGGNYEQYF
NA	TRBJ2-1	TRBV7-9	NA	TGTGCCAGCAGCCGCGCAGTGGCGGAGCAGAATGAGCAGTTCTTC	CASSRAVAEQNEQFF
once	TRBJ1-5	TRBV15	TRBD1	TGTGCCACCAGCAGCCGGGACAGGACTGGGCCCCAGCATTTT	CATSSRDRTGPQHF
NA	TRBJ2-5	TRBV30	TRBD2	TGTGCCTGGAGTAGAGGGCTAGCGGGAGAGACCCAGTACTTC	CAWSRGLAGETQYF
NA	TRBJ2-2	TRBV7-9	NA	TGTGCCAGCAGCCAACAGTCCACCGGGGAGCTGTTTTTT	CASSQQSTGELFF